This T cell receptor beta chain was found in a study of blood T cells in healthy people across ages. A second PCR, run for roughly 6 to 11 cycles, used a sample-barcoded 5' primer plus a J-beta primer mix. TCRdb redid the calling of the 5' RACE reads with MiXCR, one entry per CDR3 protein. The data hold under 950,000 distinct CDR3 sequences, with about 20% observed a single time. This clonotype was counted between two and nine times. V dropped 5 bases and J dropped 4; count of bases not matched to a gene: 10. Germline CDR1 and CDR2: SEHNR and FQNEAQ (reference sequence). This CDR3 is built from 16 residues.

This receptor was obtained from a man between 65 and 85 years old in good health. Sequences were obtained from blood. This chain connects TRBV7-9 to TRBJ2-1, with 8 bases matching TRBD2. The CDR3 coding sequence is TGTGCCAGCAGCCCCTGGTCGGGACTAGGGTACAATGAGCAGTTCTTC. This sequence encodes CASSPWSGLGYNEQFF.